The source of this T cell receptor beta chain is a study of graft-versus-host responses after intestinal transplantation. Trimming removed 6 bases at V and 7 bases at J, with 18 bases between. The CDR3 contains 14 residues. From germline, CDR1 is MNHNS and CDR2 SASEGT. Sequenced by immunoSEQ multiplex PCR; TCRdb stores in-frame clones only, minus some. Of about 93,000 clones in the sample, roughly 91% were seen once. Comments on this clone: Antigen specificity is unknown.

The sample in question was unstimulated CD8+ T cells sorted from spleen or lymph node cells, obtained before intestinal transplant. The J gene is TRBJ1-1, the V gene TRBV6-1, with D perhaps matching TRBD1 (5 bases). This TCR was sampled from a human donor who received an intestinal transplant. This CDR3 reads CASRLGQSIVEAFF. CDR3 nucleotide sequence: TGTGCCAGCAGATTGGGGCAGTCTATCGTTGAAGCTTTCTTT.